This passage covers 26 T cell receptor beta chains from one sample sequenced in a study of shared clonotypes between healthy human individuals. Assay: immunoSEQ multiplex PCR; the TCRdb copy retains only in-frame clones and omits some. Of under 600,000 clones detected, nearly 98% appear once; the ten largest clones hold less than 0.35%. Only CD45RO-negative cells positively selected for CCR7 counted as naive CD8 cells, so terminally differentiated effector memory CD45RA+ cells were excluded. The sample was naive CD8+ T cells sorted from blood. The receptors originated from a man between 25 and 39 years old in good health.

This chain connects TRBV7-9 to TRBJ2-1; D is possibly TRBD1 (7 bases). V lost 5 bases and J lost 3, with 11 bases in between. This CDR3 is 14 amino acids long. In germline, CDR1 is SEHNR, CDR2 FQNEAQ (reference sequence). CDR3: CASSQGGIYNEQFF. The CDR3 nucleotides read TGTGCCAGCAGCCAGGGGGGCATCTACAATGAGCAGTTCTTC.

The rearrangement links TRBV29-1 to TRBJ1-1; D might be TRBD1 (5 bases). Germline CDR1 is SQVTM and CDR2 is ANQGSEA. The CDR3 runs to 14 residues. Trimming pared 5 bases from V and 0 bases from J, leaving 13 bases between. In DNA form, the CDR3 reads TGCAGCGTTTGGGTGGCAGGGATGAACACTGAAGCTTTCTTT. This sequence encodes CSVWVAGMNTEAFF.

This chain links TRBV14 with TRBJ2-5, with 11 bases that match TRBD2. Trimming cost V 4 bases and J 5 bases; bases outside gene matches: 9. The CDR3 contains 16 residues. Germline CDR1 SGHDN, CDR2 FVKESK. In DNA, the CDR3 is TGTGCCAGCAGCCGCCGAACTAGCGGGAGAAGTGAGACCCAGTACTTC. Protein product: CASSRRTSGRSETQYF. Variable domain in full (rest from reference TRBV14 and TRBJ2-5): EAGVTQFPSHSVIEKGQTVTLRCDPISGHDNLYWYRRVMGKEIKFLLHFVKESKQDESGMPNNRFLAERTGGTYSTLKVQPAELEDSGVYFCASSRRTSGRSETQYFGPGTRLLVL.

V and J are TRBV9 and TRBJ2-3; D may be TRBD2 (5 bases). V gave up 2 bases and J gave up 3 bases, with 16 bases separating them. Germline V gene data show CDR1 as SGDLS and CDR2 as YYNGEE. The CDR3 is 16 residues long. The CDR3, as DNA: TGTGCCAGCAGCGTTCCCGATAGCCCGGGGACAGATACGCAGTATTTT. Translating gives CASSVPDSPGTDTQYF. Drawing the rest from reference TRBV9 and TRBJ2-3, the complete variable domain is DSGVTQTPKHLITATGQRVTLRCSPRSGDLSVYWYQQSLDQGLQFLIQYYNGEERAKGNILERFSAQQFPDLHSELNLSSLELGDSALYFCASSVPDSPGTDTQYFGPGTRLTVL.

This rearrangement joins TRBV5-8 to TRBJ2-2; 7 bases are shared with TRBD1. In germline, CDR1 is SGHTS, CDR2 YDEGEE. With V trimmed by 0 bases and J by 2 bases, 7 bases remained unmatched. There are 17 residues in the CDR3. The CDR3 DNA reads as TGTGCCAGCAGCTTGGCGAGGGGGACAGTTAACACCGGGGAGCTGTTTTTT. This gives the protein CASSLARGTVNTGELFF.

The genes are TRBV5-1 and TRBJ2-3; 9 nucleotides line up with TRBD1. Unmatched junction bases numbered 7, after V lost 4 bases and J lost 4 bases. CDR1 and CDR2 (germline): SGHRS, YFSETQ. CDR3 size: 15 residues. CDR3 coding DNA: TGCGCCAGCAGCAGCCGGACAGGGGCCCCAGATACGCAGTATTTT. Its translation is CASSSRTGAPDTQYF.

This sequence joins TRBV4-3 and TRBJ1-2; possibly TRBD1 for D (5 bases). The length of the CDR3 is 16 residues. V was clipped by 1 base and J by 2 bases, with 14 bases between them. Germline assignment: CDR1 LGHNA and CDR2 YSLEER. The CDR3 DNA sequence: TGCGCCAGCAGCCAAGGGCCCTCGGGACCGAACTATGGCTACACCTTC. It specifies CASSQGPSGPNYGYTF.

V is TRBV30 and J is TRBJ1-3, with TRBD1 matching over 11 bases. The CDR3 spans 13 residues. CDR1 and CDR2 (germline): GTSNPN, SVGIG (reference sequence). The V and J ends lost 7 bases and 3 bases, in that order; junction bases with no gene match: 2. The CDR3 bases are TGTGCCTCGGACAGGGGGCTTGGAAACACCATATATTTT. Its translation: CASDRGLGNTIYF.

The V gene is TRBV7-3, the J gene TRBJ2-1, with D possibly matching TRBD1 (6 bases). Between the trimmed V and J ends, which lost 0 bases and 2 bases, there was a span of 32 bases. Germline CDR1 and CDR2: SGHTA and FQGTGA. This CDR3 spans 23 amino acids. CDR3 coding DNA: TGTGCCAGCAGCTTAACTAGGGGGAGCCGGGCCCCACCCCTCATCCAACCCTACAATGAGCAGTTCTTC. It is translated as CASSLTRGSRAPPLIQPYNEQFF.

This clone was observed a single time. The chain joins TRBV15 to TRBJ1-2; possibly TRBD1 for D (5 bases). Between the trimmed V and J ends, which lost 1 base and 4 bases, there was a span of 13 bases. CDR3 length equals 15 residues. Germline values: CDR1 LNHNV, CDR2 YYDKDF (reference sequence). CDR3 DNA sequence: TGTGCCACCAGCAGAGTGCAGGGAACAAGCTATGGCTACACCTTC. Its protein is CATSRVQGTSYGYTF.

CDR3 sequence: CASSPLANTGELFF. The CDR3 DNA reads TGTGCCAGCAGTCCTCTAGCGAACACCGGGGAGCTGTTTTTT. V gene TRBV27 combines with J gene TRBJ2-2, with D unclear. The CDR3 contains 14 residues. V dropped 5 bases and J dropped 0 bases, with 7 bases sitting between them. The germline V gene has CDR1 MNHEY and CDR2 SMNVEV (reference sequence).

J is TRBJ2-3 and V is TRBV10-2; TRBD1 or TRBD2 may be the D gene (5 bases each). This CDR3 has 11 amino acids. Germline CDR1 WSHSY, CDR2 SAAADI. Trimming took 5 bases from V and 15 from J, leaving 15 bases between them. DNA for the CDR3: TGCGCCAGCAGTTCGGGACCCCGGAGATATTTT. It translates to CASSSGPRRYF.

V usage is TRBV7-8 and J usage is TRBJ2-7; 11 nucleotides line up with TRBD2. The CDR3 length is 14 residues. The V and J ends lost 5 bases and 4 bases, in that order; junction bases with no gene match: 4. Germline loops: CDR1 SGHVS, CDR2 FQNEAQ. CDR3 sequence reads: CASSISGRAYEQYF. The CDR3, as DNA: TGTGCCAGCAGCATTAGCGGGAGGGCTTACGAGCAGTACTTC.

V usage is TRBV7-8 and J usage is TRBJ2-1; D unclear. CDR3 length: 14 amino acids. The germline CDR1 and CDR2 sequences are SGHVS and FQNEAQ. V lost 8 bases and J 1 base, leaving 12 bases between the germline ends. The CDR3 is CASATLGSYNEQFF. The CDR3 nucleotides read TGTGCCAGCGCAACCCTAGGGTCCTACAATGAGCAGTTCTTC.

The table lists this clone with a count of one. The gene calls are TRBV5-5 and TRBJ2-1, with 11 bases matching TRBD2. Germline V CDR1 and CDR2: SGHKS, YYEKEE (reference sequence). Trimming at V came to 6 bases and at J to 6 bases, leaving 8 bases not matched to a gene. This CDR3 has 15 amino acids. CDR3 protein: CASTPWTSGPNEQFF. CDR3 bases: TGTGCCAGCACCCCCTGGACTAGCGGGCCCAATGAGCAGTTCTTC.

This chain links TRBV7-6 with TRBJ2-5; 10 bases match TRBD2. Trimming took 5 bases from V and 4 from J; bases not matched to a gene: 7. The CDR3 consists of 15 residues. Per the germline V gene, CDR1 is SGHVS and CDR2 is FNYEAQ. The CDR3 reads CASSPLAGGRETQYF. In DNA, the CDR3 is TGTGCCAGCAGCCCCTTAGCGGGAGGCAGAGAGACCCAGTACTTC.

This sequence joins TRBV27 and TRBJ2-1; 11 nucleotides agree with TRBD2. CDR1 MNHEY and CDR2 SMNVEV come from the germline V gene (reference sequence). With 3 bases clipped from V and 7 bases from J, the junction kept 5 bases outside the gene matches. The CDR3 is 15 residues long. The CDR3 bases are TGTGCCAGCAGTTTCGCTAGCGGGAGGTATAATGAGCAGTTCTTC. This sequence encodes CASSFASGRYNEQFF.

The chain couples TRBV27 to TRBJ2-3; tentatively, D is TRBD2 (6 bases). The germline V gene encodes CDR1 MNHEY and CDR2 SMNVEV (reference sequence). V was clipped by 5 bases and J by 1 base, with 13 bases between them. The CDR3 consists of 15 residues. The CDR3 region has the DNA TGTGCCAGCAGTACTAGCATCTGGGGCACAGATACGCAGTATTTT. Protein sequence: CASSTSIWGTDTQYF.

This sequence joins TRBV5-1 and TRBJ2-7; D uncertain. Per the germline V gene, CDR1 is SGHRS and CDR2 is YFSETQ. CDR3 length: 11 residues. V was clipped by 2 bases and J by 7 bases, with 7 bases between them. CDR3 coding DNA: TGCGCCAGCAGCTTTGGAGCAGAGCAGTACTTC. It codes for CASSFGAEQYF.

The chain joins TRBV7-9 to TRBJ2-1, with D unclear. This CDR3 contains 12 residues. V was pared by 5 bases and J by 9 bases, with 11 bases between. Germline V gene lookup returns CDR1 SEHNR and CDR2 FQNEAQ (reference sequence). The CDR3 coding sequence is TGTGCCAGCAGCGGTCACACGGCTGAGCAGTTCTTC. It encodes CASSGHTAEQFF.

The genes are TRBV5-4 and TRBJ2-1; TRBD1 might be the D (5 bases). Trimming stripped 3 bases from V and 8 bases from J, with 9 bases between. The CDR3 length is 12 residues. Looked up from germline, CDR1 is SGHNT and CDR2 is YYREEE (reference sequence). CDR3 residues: CASSSDSHEQFF. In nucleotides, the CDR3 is TGTGCCAGCAGCTCCGACAGTCATGAGCAGTTCTTC.

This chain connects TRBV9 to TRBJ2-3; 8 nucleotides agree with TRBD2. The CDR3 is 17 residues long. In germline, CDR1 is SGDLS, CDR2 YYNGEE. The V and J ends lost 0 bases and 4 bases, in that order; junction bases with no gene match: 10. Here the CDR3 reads CASSVGGTGGPSDTQYF. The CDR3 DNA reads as TGTGCCAGCAGCGTAGGTGGGACGGGAGGGCCTTCAGATACGCAGTATTTT.

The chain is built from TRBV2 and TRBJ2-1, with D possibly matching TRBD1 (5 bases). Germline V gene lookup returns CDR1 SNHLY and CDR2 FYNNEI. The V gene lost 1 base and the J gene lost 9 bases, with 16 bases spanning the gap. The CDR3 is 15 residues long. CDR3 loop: CASSEEFLAGLEQFF. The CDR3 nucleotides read TGTGCCAGCAGTGAAGAGTTTTTGGCAGGGCTTGAGCAGTTCTTC.

The CDR3 DNA sequence: TGCGCCAGCACAACACAACAGGGGGGCACTGAAGCTTTCTTT. Residues: CASTTQQGGTEAFF. V and J are TRBV4-1 and TRBJ1-1; 8 nucleotides agree with TRBD1. With 7 bases clipped from V and 4 bases from J, the junction kept 8 bases outside the gene matches. CDR1 MGHRA and CDR2 YSYEKL come from the germline V gene. The CDR3 is 14 residues long.

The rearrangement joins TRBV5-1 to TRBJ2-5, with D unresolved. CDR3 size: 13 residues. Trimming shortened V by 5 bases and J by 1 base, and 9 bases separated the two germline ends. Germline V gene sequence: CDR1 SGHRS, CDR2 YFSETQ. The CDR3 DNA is TGCGCCAGCAGATTTAATCCCCAAGAGACCCAGTACTTC. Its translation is CASRFNPQETQYF.

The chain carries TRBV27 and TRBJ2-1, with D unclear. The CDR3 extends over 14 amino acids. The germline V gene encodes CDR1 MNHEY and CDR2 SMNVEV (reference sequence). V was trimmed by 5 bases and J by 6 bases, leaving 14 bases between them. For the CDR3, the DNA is TGTGCCAGCAGTATTTTCCGATGGTCCAATGAGCAGTTCTTC. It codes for CASSIFRWSNEQFF.